This TCR beta chain was identified in a study of blood T cell repertoires in COVID-19. Germline CDR1 reads SEHNR; CDR2 reads FQNEAQ (reference sequence). The CDR3 is 17 residues long. V lost 3 bases, J lost 6 bases, and 14 bases stayed unmatched. Profiling relied on immunoSEQ multiplex PCR, and the TCRdb table lists in-frame clones only, not all of them. The repertoire includes 150,000 to 200,000 clones, approximately 92% of them detected once, and 2% to 2.5% sits in the top ten. The sequence derives from a middle-aged woman with acute COVID-19. The V gene is TRBV7-9, the J gene TRBJ2-1, with 7 bases fitting TRBD1. Sequencing was carried out using PBMCs or T cells enriched from blood (not recorded which). CDR3 residues: CASSLPSGQPKTNEQFF. The CDR3 DNA reads TGTGCCAGCAGCTTGCCTTCGGGACAGCCTAAAACCAATGAGCAGTTCTTC.